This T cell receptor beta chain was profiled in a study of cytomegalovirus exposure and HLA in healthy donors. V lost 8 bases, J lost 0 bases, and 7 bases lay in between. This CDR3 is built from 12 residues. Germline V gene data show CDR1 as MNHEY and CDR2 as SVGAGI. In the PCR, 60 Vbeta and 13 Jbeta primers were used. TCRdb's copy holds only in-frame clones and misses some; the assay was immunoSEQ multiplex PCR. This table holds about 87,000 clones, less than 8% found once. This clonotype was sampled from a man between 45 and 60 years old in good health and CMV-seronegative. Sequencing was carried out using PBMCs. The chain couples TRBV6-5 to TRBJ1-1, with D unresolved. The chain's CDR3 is CASFNMNTEAFF. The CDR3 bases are TGTGCCAGCTTTAATATGAACACTGAAGCTTTCTTT.